The source of this TCR beta chain is a study of cytomegalovirus exposure and HLA in healthy donors. Trimming took 0 bases from V and 5 from J; bases not matched to a gene: 3. The germline V gene encodes CDR1 SGHVS and CDR2 FNYEAQ. The CDR3 is 15 residues long. This PCR relied on a set of 60 Vbeta primers and 13 Jbeta primers. Clones were read by immunoSEQ multiplex PCR, and TCRdb kept only the in-frame ones, dropping some. The repertoire holds about 190,000 clones, about 77% seen once, with approximately 5% in the top ten. Concerning this clone itself: Its antigen is currently unknown.

Study results and limitations: For most TCR sequences rarity was the rule, although some public TCRs occurred in many donors. A later analysis reportedly found that, within productive TCRs, an Asian-associated ancestry cluster had fewer N-insertions than the mean observed across the approximately 700 donors. Analysis was performed later, and it showed HLA-associated TCR beta chains to be more clonally expanded than equally common others. Most of the CMV-associated TCR beta chains (in a later analysis) appeared to be HLA-restricted.

Specimen: PBMCs. The chain uses TRBV7-6 and TRBJ2-1; TRBD2 matches 8 bases. The receptor was derived from a man aged 30 to 39 in good health and CMV-seropositive. This CDR3 reads CASSLAAGAHNEQFF. CDR3 in DNA: TGTGCCAGCAGCTTAGCAGCGGGAGCCCACAATGAGCAGTTCTTC.